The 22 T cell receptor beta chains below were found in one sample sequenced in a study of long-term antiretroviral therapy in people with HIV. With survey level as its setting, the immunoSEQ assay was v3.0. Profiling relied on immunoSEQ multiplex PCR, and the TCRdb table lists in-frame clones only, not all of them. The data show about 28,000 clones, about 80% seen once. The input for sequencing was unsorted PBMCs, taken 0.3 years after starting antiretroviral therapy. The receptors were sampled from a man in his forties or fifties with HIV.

As DNA, the CDR3 is TGTGCCAGCAGCTCTGGACAGGGGAGAAACACCATATATTTT. It translates to CASSSGQGRNTIYF. The J gene is TRBJ1-3, the V gene TRBV9; TRBD1 aligns across 9 bases. Unmatched junction bases numbered 4, after V lost 4 bases and J lost 5 bases. The CDR3 contains 14 residues. The germline gives CDR1 SGDLS, CDR2 YYNGEE.

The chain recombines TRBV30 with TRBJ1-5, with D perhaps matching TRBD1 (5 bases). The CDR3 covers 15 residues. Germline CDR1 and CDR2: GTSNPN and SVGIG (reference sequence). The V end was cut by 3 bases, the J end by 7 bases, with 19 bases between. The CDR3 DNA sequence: TGTGCCTGGAGAGGTGTGGGAGGGGCCTACCAGCCCCAGCATTTT. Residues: CAWRGVGGAYQPQHF.

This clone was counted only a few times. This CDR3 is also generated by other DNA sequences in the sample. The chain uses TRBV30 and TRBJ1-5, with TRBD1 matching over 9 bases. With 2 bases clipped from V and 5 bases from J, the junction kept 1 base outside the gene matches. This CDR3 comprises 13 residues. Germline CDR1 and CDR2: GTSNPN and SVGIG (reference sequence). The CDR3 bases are TGTGCCTGGAGTAGGGACAGGGATCAGCCCCAGCATTTT. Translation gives CAWSRDRDQPQHF.

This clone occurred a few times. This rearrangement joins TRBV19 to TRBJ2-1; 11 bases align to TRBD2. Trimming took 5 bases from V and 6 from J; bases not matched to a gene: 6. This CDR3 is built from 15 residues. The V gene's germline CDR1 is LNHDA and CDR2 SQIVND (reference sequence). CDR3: CASSPWTSGSNEQFF. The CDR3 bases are TGTGCCAGTAGTCCTTGGACTAGCGGGTCCAATGAGCAGTTCTTC. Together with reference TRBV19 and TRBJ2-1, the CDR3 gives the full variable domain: DGGITQSPKYLFRKEGQNVTLSCEQNLNHDAMYWYRQDPGQGLRLIYYSQIVNDFQKGDIAEGYSVSREKKESFPLTVTSAQKNPTAFYLCASSPWTSGSNEQFFGPGTRLTVL.

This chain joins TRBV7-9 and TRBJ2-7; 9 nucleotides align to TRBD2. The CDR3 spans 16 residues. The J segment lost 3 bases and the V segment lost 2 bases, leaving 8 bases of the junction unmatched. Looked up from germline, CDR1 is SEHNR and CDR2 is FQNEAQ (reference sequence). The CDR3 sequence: CASSLWGASGNYEQYF. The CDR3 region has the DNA TGTGCCAGCAGCTTATGGGGGGCTAGCGGGAACTACGAGCAGTACTTC.

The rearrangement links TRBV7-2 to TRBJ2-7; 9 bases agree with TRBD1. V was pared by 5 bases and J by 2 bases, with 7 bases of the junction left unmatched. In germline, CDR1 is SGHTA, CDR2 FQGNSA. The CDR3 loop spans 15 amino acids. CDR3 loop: CASSIRDRDPYEQYF. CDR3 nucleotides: TGTGCCAGCAGCATCCGGGACAGGGACCCCTACGAGCAGTACTTC.

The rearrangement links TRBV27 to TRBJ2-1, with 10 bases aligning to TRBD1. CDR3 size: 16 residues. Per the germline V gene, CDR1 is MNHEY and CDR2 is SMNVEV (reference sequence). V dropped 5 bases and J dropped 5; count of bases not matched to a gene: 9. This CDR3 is CASSPRDRGDDNEQFF. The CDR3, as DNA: TGTGCCAGCAGTCCACGGGACAGGGGAGACGACAATGAGCAGTTCTTC.

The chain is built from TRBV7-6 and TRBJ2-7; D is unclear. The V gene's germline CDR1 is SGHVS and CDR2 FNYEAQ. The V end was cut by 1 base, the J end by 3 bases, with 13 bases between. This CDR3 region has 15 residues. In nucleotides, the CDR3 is TGTGCCAGCAGCTTAGGAAGGACGATCGGCTACGAGCAGTACTTC. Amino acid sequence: CASSLGRTIGYEQYF. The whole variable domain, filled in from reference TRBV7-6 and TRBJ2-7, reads GAGVSQSPRYKVTKRGQDVALRCDPISGHVSLYWYRQALGQGPEFLTYFNYEAQQDKSGLPNDRFSAERPEGSISTLTIQRTEQRDSAMYRCASSLGRTIGYEQYFGPGTRLTVT.

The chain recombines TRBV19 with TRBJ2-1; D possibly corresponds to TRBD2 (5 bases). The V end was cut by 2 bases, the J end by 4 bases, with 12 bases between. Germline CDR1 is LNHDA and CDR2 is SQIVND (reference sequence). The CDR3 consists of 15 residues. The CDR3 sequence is CASSINIEGYNEQFF. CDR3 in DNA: TGTGCCAGTAGTATAAACATTGAGGGTTACAATGAGCAGTTCTTC. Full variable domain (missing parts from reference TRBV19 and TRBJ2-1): DGGITQSPKYLFRKEGQNVTLSCEQNLNHDAMYWYRQDPGQGLRLIYYSQIVNDFQKGDIAEGYSVSREKKESFPLTVTSAQKNPTAFYLCASSINIEGYNEQFFGPGTRLTVL.

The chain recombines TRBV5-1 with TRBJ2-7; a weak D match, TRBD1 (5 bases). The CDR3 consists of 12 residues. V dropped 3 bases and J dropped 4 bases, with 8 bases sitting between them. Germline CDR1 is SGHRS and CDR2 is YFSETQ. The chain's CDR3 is CASSSPGYEQYF. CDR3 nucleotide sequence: TGCGCCAGCAGCTCCCCAGGGTACGAGCAGTACTTC. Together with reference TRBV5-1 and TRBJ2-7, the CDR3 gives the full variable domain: KAGVTQTPRYLIKTRGQQVTLSCSPISGHRSVSWYQQTPGQGLQFLFEYFSETQRNKGNFPGRFSGRQFSNSRSEMNVSTLELGDSALYLCASSSPGYEQYFGPGTRLTVT.

Here the CDR3 DNA reads TGTGCCAGCAGCGTAGCTATAGGGCTAGGAGAGACCCAGTACTTC. The encoded protein is CASSVAIGLGETQYF. The rearrangement uses TRBV9 and TRBJ2-5, with D hard to call. The CDR3 contains 15 residues. V was clipped by 0 bases and J by 4 bases, with 13 bases between them. The germline V gene encodes CDR1 SGDLS and CDR2 YYNGEE.

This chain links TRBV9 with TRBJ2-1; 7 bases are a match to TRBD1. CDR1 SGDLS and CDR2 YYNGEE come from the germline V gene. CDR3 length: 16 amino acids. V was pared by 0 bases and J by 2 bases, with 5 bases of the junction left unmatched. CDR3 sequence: CASSVAGQAAYNEQFF. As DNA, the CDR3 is TGTGCCAGCAGCGTAGCTGGACAGGCCGCCTACAATGAGCAGTTCTTC.

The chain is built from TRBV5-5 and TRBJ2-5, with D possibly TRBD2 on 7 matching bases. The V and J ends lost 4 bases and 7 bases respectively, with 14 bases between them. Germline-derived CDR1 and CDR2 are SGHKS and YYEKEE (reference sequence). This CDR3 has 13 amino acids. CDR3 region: CASSGEGGGTQYF. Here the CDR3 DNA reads TGTGCCAGCAGCGGGGAGGGGGGAGGGACCCAGTACTTC.

CDR3 DNA sequence: TGCGCCAGCAACCCGGGGGCAGGGGCAGATACGCAGTATTTT. Its translation: CASNPGAGADTQYF. V gene TRBV5-1 combines with J gene TRBJ2-3, with D perhaps assigned TRBD1 or TRBD2 (6 bases each). This CDR3 has 14 residues. CDR1 is SGHRS, CDR2 YFSETQ, per germline. The germline V and J ends were trimmed by 6 bases and 4 bases, with 15 bases remaining between them.

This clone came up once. The CDR3 here is CASSLATSGAYEQYF. DNA of the CDR3: TGTGCCAGCAGCTTAGCTACTTCGGGGGCCTACGAGCAGTACTTC. The V and J genes are TRBV11-2 and TRBJ2-7; maybe TRBD2 (6 bases). The CDR3 runs to 15 residues. The V end was cut by 1 base, the J end by 2 bases, with 12 bases between. Germline CDR1 SGHAT, CDR2 FQNNGV.

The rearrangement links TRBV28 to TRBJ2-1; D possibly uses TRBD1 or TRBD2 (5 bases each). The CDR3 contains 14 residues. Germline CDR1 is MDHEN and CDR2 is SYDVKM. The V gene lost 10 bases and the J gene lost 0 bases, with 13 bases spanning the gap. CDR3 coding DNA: TGTGCCACCTTCCGGGACGGCTCCTACAATGAGCAGTTCTTC. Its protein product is CATFRDGSYNEQFF.

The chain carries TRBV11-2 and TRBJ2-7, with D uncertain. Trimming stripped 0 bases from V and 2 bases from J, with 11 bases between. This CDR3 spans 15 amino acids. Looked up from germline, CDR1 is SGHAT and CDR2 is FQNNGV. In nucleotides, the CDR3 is TGTGCCAGCAGCTTAGATTTGGCCAAGGCCTACGAGCAGTACTTC. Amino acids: CASSLDLAKAYEQYF.

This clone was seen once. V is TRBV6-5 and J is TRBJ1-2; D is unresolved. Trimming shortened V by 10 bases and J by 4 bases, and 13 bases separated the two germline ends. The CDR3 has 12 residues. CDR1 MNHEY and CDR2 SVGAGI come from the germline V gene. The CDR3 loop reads CATASGIYGYTF. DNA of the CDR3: TGTGCCACCGCGTCCGGGATCTATGGCTACACCTTC.

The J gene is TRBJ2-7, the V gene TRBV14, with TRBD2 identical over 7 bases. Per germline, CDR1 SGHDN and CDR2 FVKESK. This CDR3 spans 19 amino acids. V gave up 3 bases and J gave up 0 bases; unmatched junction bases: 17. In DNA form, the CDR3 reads TGTGCCAGCAGCCATTCACCGGGGAGGGCGGGCAGTTACTCCTACGAGCAGTACTTC. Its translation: CASSHSPGRAGSYSYEQYF.

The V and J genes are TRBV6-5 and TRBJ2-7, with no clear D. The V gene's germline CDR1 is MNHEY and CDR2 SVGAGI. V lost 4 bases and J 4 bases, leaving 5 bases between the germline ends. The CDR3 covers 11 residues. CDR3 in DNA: TGTGCCAGCAGTTTCCTATACGAGCAGTACTTC. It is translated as CASSFLYEQYF.

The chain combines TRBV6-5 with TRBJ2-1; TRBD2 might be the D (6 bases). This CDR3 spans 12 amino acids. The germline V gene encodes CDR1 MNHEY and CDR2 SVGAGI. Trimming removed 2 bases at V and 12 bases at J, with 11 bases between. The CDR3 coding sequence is TGTGCCAGCAGTTACGATGGGGGGAGGCAGTTCTTC. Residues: CASSYDGGRQFF.

This chain's CDR3 is CASSTSGTGGGRNTIYF. The CDR3 bases are TGTGCCAGCAGTACGTCCGGGACAGGGGGCGGCCGAAACACCATATATTTT. The gene calls are TRBV28 and TRBJ1-3, with TRBD1 matching 12 bases. This CDR3 is built from 17 residues. Germline trimming cut 5 bases from V and 5 bases from J; bases unmatched to any gene: 10. The germline gives CDR1 MDHEN, CDR2 SYDVKM.